This record concerns one T cell receptor beta chain sequence. No antigen is known for it. Per-base qualities were not stored, and no clone one base away is much larger. The data stem from a study of blood T cell repertoires in COVID-19 (dated by TCRdb to about 2020). At the level of the whole study: The collaborator samples originated in the United States, Italy and Spain and spanned the acute and convalescent phases of COVID-19. The repertoires were released in a freely available public database intended as a resource for research on the immune response to SARS-CoV-2. The samples were drawn from two sources: the first 160 participants of the ongoing ImmuneRACE study, and 1,254 subjects contributed by 6 global collaborators. Sample metadata almost always included a de-identified subject ID, COVID-19 status, age in years and sex. Subjects who had been exposed to COVID-19, were actively infected with it, or had recovered from it provided the deeply sampled blood TCRbeta repertoires that made up the dataset. The prospective study material was composed of cDNA or gDNA derived from T cells, B-cell-depleted T cells, or PBMCs. Where HLA class I and class II types were available, the types were taken from metadata supplied by the sample provider, not from assay-based typing. Study-wide findings and limitations: The amount of clinical and demographic metadata varied by source and participant and was provided uncurated.

According to the germline V gene, CDR1 reads MRHNA and CDR2 reads SNTAGT. The CDR3 goes from the cysteine to the phenylalanine over 14 residues. CDR3 DNA is the only sequence kept; it has 42 bases, read in frame from the first base. The junction shows trimming of 2 bases on V and 1 base on J, and the gene matches do not reach 2 bases of it. Each collaborating institution followed its own protocols to collect whole blood in K2EDTA tubes. Collaborator samples were shipped for TCRbeta analysis as frozen whole blood, isolated PBMCs, or DNA extracted from either sample type. The immunoSEQ Assay, a bias-controlled multiplex PCR, was used to amplify TCRbeta CDR3 regions from genomic DNA. As for the authors' bioinformatics: Within the assay, amplification of reference gene primers was used to estimate how many nucleated cells each sample contained. To quantify the absolute abundance of each unique TCRbeta CDR3 rearrangement, sequence reads were collapsed and filtered. Productive Simpson clonality was computed per sample as the square root of Simpson's diversity index over productive rearrangements. Drawn from immuneACCESS, this table holds only the in-frame rearrangements with V and J called that TCRdb kept. Clones are partly lost; checked studies trace under half to an unresolved V gene and leave the rest unexplained. V and J calls and clone size are those listed in that table; D and trimming were worked out from the DNA. For this sample the table gives approximately 200,000 clones, of which 86% were detected only once. The top ten hold 2% to 2.5% of the sample.

The source material was peripheral blood. The source of this sequence is a woman aged 45-59 years with acute or convalescent COVID-19. The sequence is built from TRBV6-4 and TRBJ2-7; the junction holds 7 bases that match TRBD1. The CDR3 sequence is CASSDQTGSYEQYF. The nucleotide sequence reads as follows: TGTGCCAGCAGTGACCAGACAGGGTCCTACGAGCAGTACTTC.